This T cell receptor (beta chain) was recovered during a study of Graves' ophthalmopathy and Graves' hyperthyroidism listed by TCRdb under 2018. A note on the overall study: Peripheral blood was collected at initial diagnosis, before any treatment. The study used signatures of the TCR beta repertoire to tell Graves' ophthalmopathy apart from Graves' hyperthyroidism and to predict which patients would progress to ophthalmopathy. In total, under 150 blood samples were TCR-sequenced: under 45 ophthalmopathy, under 85 hyperthyroidism and roughly 17 hyperthyroidism-to-ophthalmopathy patients. To explore V-J signatures that separate ophthalmopathy from hyperthyroidism, a discovery set of 100 patients was enrolled, consisting of about 45 with ophthalmopathy and some 59 with stable hyperthyroidism. An independent validation cohort comprised 18 hyperthyroidism patients and around 16 patients who later progressed from hyperthyroidism to ophthalmopathy. In over 5 hyperthyroidism patients, the T-cell repertoires found in thyroid tissue were compared with those found in blood. Once sampling was done, hyperthyroidism patients were given methimazole at a starting dose of 30 mg daily, while ophthalmopathy patients were given high-dose intravenous methylprednisolone. The 75 to 100 discovery patients were divided at random into training and test sets in a 7:3 ratio.

Stable hyperthyroidism was defined as no progression to ophthalmopathy within 18 months of follow-up. Hyperthyroidism patients were newly diagnosed, were aged 18 to 65 years, and had a disease duration under 2 months. Anyone with other autoimmune diseases, uncontrolled infections, pregnancy or lactation was excluded from the study. Clinical symptoms, serum thyroxine, TRAb, thyroid ultrasound and orbital computed tomography formed the basis of the diagnosis. Using Ficoll-Paque density gradient centrifugation, PBMCs were isolated from about 9.4 ml of fresh peripheral blood. Trizol reagent was used to extract the total RNA, and its quality was then checked on an Agilent 2100 Bioanalyzer. For repertoire sequencing, TCR beta CDR3 regions were amplified from RNA transcripts. A first-round RT-PCR used HTBI primers with the Qiagen OneStep RT-PCR kit, followed by a second-round multiplex PCR, size selection and purification. Libraries were sequenced on an Illumina HiSeq2000 using paired-end 100 bp reads. As for the authors' bioinformatics: SOAPnuke was used for read processing, and reads with adapters, uncalled bases, a mean Phred below 15, or no exact constant-primer or identifier match were discarded. COPE v1.2.5 was used to merge high-quality paired reads. Clonotypes were defined as unique nucleotide sequences and were aligned to IMGT TRB V, D and J references using MiTCR v1.1. The analysis was limited to V-J combinations with a frequency above 0.0001, which together covered roughly 99% of repertoires. For each V-J combination, a TCR clonal expansion and chaos score was defined as F50 clonal expansion divided by the chaos observed in the TCRdist matrix. Features were reduced by Welch's t-statistics and random forest to 10 to 15 V-J combinations, which fed a naive Bayes classifier. The similarity between thyroid and blood repertoires was quantified using the Morisita-Horn index. Starting from the raw public reads, TCRdb applied fastp trimming at Q25, assembled clones with MiXCR and retained in-frame beta chains. Each entry merges the rows of one CDR3 protein and shows their most common DNA and genes. The authors' filters were not applied to this entry. The sample yields approximately 380,000 distinct CDR3 sequences; roughly 21% were counted once. Around 3% of the sample is in the top ten clones.

This clonotype was found many times. There is no known antigen for this receptor. Base qualities are missing; no much larger clone stands one base away. The germline V gene (reference sequence) specifies MNHEY as CDR1 and SMNVEV as CDR2. V is clipped by 2 bases and J by 7 bases, and the sequence between their germline boundaries is 9 bases long. Including cysteine and phenylalanine, the CDR3 has 12 amino acids. Of all the DNA, just the CDR3 is kept, 36 bases in frame from base 1. The paper as a whole reports these results and caveats: The 13-signature model separated ophthalmopathy from stable hyperthyroidism with approximately 90% sensitivity and approximately 81% specificity in cross-validation, and 80%/75% in the test set. In validation, the model predicted ophthalmopathy progression with nearly 71% sensitivity and approximately 72% specificity; about a dozen predicted patients were CT-confirmed with GO in a median of approximately 6.5 months. Most expanded thyroid clonotypes with a frequency above 0.001 also appeared in blood, which suggests that blood repertoires may reflect the immune response in the thyroid. No statistical method was used to set the sample size in advance, and the investigators knew which group each participant was assigned to.

Input material: peripheral blood. In this chain, TRBV27 is recombined with TRBJ2-7; the D gene identity is not certain. The receptor was derived from a young woman with stable Graves' hyperthyroidism. Donor details come from another sample of the same person, matched by shared clones. The CDR3 protein sequence reads: CASSLRGWEQYF. The DNA sequence reads TGTGCCAGCAGTTTACGTGGGTGGGAGCAGTACTTC.